The 22 T cell receptor beta chains below come from one sample, sequenced in a study of cytomegalovirus exposure and HLA in healthy donors. Primers: 60 Vbeta forward and 13 Jbeta reverse. The table came from immunoSEQ multiplex PCR; TCRdb's copy has only in-frame clones and leaves some out. The sample consists of 100,000 to 150,000 clones, 70% to 85% of them appearing once. Sequencing was done on a sample of PBMCs. These receptors all stem from a male donor in good health and CMV-seropositive.

This chain uses TRBV4-1 with TRBJ1-1, with TRBD1 matching over 9 bases. The germline CDR1 and CDR2 sequences are MGHRA and YSYEKL. V was clipped by 1 base and J by 4 bases; unmatched bases: 4. The CDR3 consists of 15 residues. CDR3 nucleotide sequence: TGCGCCAGCAGCCAAGTCGCACAGGGGGCCACTGAAGCTTTCTTT. Amino acid sequence: CASSQVAQGATEAFF.

V is TRBV6-4 and J is TRBJ2-3; TRBD1 matches at 12 bases. The CDR3 has 16 amino acids. The germline CDR1 and CDR2 sequences are MRHNA and SNTAGT. The V segment lost 7 bases and the J segment 11 bases; nucleotides outside the gene matches: 16. The CDR3 sequence is CASTKPPGQGATWQYF. CDR3 DNA: TGTGCCAGCACCAAACCGCCGGGACAGGGGGCGACCTGGCAGTATTTT.

The rearrangement links TRBV9 to TRBJ2-1, with 15 bases fitting TRBD2. Germline CDR1 SGDLS, CDR2 YYNGEE. With V trimmed by 3 bases and J by 3 bases, 10 bases remained unmatched. This CDR3 contains 19 residues. The CDR3 DNA is TGTGCCAGCAGCGCCGGACTAGCGGGGGGGACCCCTTTCTACAATGAGCAGTTCTTC. This translates into CASSAGLAGGTPFYNEQFF.

This clone has just one count. The chain carries TRBV13 and TRBJ2-3; 7 nucleotides agree with TRBD1. The CDR3 loop spans 16 amino acids. The J segment lost 6 bases and the V segment lost 0 bases, leaving 9 bases of the junction unmatched. Germline CDR1 and CDR2: PRHDT and FYEKMQ (reference sequence). CDR3 sequence (DNA): TGTGCCAGCAGCTTAGGGACAGGGAAAGATTTGGATACGCAGTATTTT. Translating it yields CASSLGTGKDLDTQYF.

CDR3 nucleotides: TGTGCCAGCAGCATCGACAGCCTCTCTGGAAACACCATATATTTT. Its protein is CASSIDSLSGNTIYF. The V gene is TRBV5-4, the J gene TRBJ1-3; perhaps TRBD1 as D (5 bases). The CDR3 has 15 residues. Germline loops: CDR1 SGHNT, CDR2 YYREEE (reference sequence). With 4 bases removed from V and 0 bases from J, the gap between germline ends came to 11 bases.

This rearrangement joins TRBV6-4 to TRBJ2-1, with a weak D call TRBD2 (6 bases). The V and J ends lost 0 bases and 5 bases respectively, with 14 bases between them. The CDR3 extends over 16 amino acids. Germline assignment: CDR1 MRHNA and CDR2 SNTAGT. In nucleotides, the CDR3 is TGTGCCAGCAGTGACTCGCCTGGGGACTCAGACAATGAGCAGTTCTTC. Amino acid sequence: CASSDSPGDSDNEQFF.

The chain employs TRBV25-1 and TRBJ1-2, with 7 bases lining up with TRBD1. Unmatched junction bases numbered 8, after V lost 8 bases and J lost 5 bases. The CDR3 length is 13 residues. Per the germline V gene, CDR1 is MGHDK and CDR2 is SYGVNS. The CDR3: CASSKGATYGYTF. The CDR3, as DNA: TGTGCCAGCTCTAAGGGGGCCACTTATGGCTACACCTTC.

The chain couples TRBV5-4 to TRBJ2-2, with 7 bases identical to TRBD1. The V gene's germline CDR1 is SGHNT and CDR2 YYREEE (reference sequence). The CDR3 has 14 residues. With 4 bases clipped from V and 8 bases from J, the junction kept 8 bases outside the gene matches. This CDR3 is CASSPGQDLGELFF. The CDR3 bases are TGTGCCAGCAGCCCCGGACAGGACCTAGGGGAGCTGTTTTTT. The full variable domain, its missing parts supplied by reference TRBV5-4 and TRBJ2-2, is ETGVTQSPTHLIKTRGQQVTLRCSSQSGHNTVSWYQQALGQGPQFIFQYYREEENGRGNFPPRFSGLQFPNYSSELNVNALELDDSALYLCASSPGQDLGELFFGEGSRLTVL.

The chain's CDR3 is CAWIYRGRGSHYSNQPQHF. CDR3 coding DNA: TGTGCCTGGATCTACAGGGGGCGCGGAAGCCATTATAGCAATCAGCCCCAGCATTTT. The chain has TRBV30 and TRBJ1-5; TRBD1 aligns across 9 bases. Germline CDR1 is GTSNPN and CDR2 is SVGIG (reference sequence). V trimming: 4 bases; J trimming: 0 bases; junction bases outside the gene matches: 16. This CDR3 has 19 residues.

The chain couples TRBV5-4 to TRBJ2-7; TRBD1 aligns across 7 bases. Germline V gene lookup returns CDR1 SGHNT and CDR2 YYREEE (reference sequence). V gave up 4 bases and J gave up 2 bases; unmatched junction bases: 9. The CDR3 loop spans 15 amino acids. The CDR3: CASSPGRTGTYEQYF. DNA of the CDR3: TGTGCCAGCAGCCCGGGAAGGACAGGAACCTACGAGCAGTACTTC.

The V call is TRBV5-8, the J call TRBJ2-1; D is perhaps TRBD2 (7 bases). This CDR3 is built from 18 residues. Germline values: CDR1 SGHTS, CDR2 YDEGEE. V dropped 1 base and J dropped 4 bases, with 21 bases sitting between them. The CDR3 loop is CASSLRPQAGQPYNEQFF. For the CDR3, the DNA is TGTGCCAGCAGCTTGAGACCCCAAGCGGGACAACCTTACAATGAGCAGTTCTTC. The whole variable domain, remainder taken from reference TRBV5-8 and TRBJ2-1, is EAGVTQSPTHLIKTRGQQATLRCSPISGHTSVYWYQQALGLGLQFLLWYDEGEERNRGNFPPRFSGRQFPNYSSELNVNALELEDSALYLCASSLRPQAGQPYNEQFFGPGTRLTVL.

In its sample, this clone was seen a few times. CDR3 nucleotides: TGTGCCAGCCGACCCGCAGGGGGCAATGAGCAGTTCTTC. This translates into CASRPAGGNEQFF. V gene TRBV11-1 combines with J gene TRBJ2-1; 7 bases line up with TRBD1. Germline V gene sequence: CDR1 SGHAT, CDR2 FQDESV (reference sequence). CDR3 length: 13 amino acids. V was pared by 8 bases and J by 6 bases, with 7 bases of the junction left unmatched.

Points on this clone: The junction differs from germline at one of its ends, possibly a read error. The gene calls are TRBV7-9 and TRBJ2-5, with 13 nucleotides matching TRBD2. The CDR3 spans 16 residues. From germline, CDR1 is SEHNR and CDR2 FQNEAQ (reference sequence). CDR3 loop: CSSSLERTSGSKTQYF. Written as DNA, the CDR3 is TGTTCCAGCAGCTTAGAGAGGACTAGCGGGAGTAAGACCCAGTACTTC. Variable domain in full (rest from reference TRBV7-9 and TRBJ2-5): DTGVSQNPRHKITKRGQNVTFRCDPISEHNRLYWYRQTLGQGPEFLTYFQNEAQLEKSRLLSDRFSAERPKGSFSTLEIQRTEQGDSAMYLCSSSLERTSGSKTQYFGPGTRLLVL.

The V gene is TRBV15, the J gene TRBJ2-1, with D tentatively TRBD2 (5 bases). V was trimmed by 5 bases and J by 4 bases, leaving 18 bases between them. The CDR3 has 16 residues. Germline V gene lookup returns CDR1 LNHNV and CDR2 YYDKDF (reference sequence). The CDR3 loop is CATSATRLAEYNEQFF. In DNA, the CDR3 is TGTGCCACCAGCGCCACTAGGTTGGCCGAGTACAATGAGCAGTTCTTC.

In this sample, this clone turned up a few times. The J gene is TRBJ2-2, the V gene TRBV9; 10 nucleotides align to TRBD1. This CDR3 has 16 residues. V shed 6 bases and J 6 bases; nucleotides not matched to a gene: 11. Germline V gene lookup returns CDR1 SGDLS and CDR2 YYNGEE. The CDR3 bases are TGTGCCAGCAACCCAGACAGGGGGCAAGCGGCCGGGGAGCTGTTTTTT. Amino acids: CASNPDRGQAAGELFF.

The CDR3 here is CASSRQQGETEAFF. The CDR3 coding sequence is TGTGCCAGCAGTAGACAGCAAGGTGAGACTGAAGCTTTCTTT. J is TRBJ1-1 and V is TRBV2; D might be TRBD1 (5 bases). The CDR3 totals 14 residues. CDR1 is SNHLY, CDR2 FYNNEI, per germline. V lost 5 bases, J lost 5 bases, and 15 bases lay in between. Full variable domain (missing parts from reference TRBV2 and TRBJ1-1): EPEVTQTPSHQVTQMGQEVILRCVPISNHLYFYWYRQILGQKVEFLVSFYNNEISEKSEIFDDQFSVERPDGSNFTLKIRSTKLEDSAMYFCASSRQQGETEAFFGQGTRLTVV.

The chain is built from TRBV6-5 and TRBJ1-5; D is undetermined. The CDR3 spans 15 residues. V lost 6 bases, J lost 0 bases, and 12 bases lay in between. Germline values: CDR1 MNHEY, CDR2 SVGAGI. CDR3 coding DNA: TGTGCCAGCAGGGACTCCCACCATAGCAATCAGCCCCAGCATTTT. It specifies CASRDSHHSNQPQHF.

In this sample, this clone turned up a few times. The chain couples TRBV5-1 to TRBJ1-2; the D is unclear. Per the germline V gene, CDR1 is SGHRS and CDR2 is YFSETQ. CDR3 size: 13 residues. With 0 bases removed from V and 9 bases from J, the gap between germline ends came to 12 bases. The CDR3 region is CASSLGGEVSYTF. The CDR3 DNA reads TGCGCCAGCAGCTTGGGCGGGGAGGTTAGCTACACCTTC.

In this sample, this clone turned up a few times. V is TRBV19 and J is TRBJ2-7; 8 bases map to TRBD2. The CDR3 extends over 14 amino acids. Per germline, CDR1 LNHDA and CDR2 SQIVND (reference sequence). Trimming removed 3 bases from V and 6 bases from J; junction bases left unmatched: 7. The CDR3 is CASSMFDSGTEQYF. For the CDR3, the DNA is TGTGCCAGTAGTATGTTCGATAGCGGGACCGAGCAGTACTTC.

CDR3 nucleotides: TGTGCCAGCAGCCACACCGGGACTAGCGGGAGTATGAGGACAGATACGCAGTATTTT. Translating gives CASSHTGTSGSMRTDTQYF. This sequence joins TRBV11-2 and TRBJ2-3; TRBD2 aligns across 14 bases. V shed 5 bases, J shed 3 bases, and the junction held 13 bases outside the gene matches. The germline CDR1 and CDR2 sequences are SGHAT and FQNNGV. The CDR3 consists of 19 residues.

The chain carries TRBV19 and TRBJ2-1; 8 bases agree with TRBD1. The CDR3 length is 13 residues. The junction had 3 bases not matched to a gene; V was cut back by 5 bases and J by 6 bases. Germline V gene sequence: CDR1 LNHDA, CDR2 SQIVND (reference sequence). The CDR3 sequence: CASSSQGGNEQFF. CDR3 bases: TGTGCCAGTAGTTCACAGGGGGGCAATGAGCAGTTCTTC.

V gene TRBV5-6 combines with J gene TRBJ2-1; 8 bases are shared with TRBD2. Germline V gene data show CDR1 as SGHDT and CDR2 as YYEEEE. After removal of 7 bases from V and 14 bases from J, the junction contained 14 bases not matched to a gene. The CDR3 runs to 13 residues. Here the CDR3 reads CASGRGLGRAEFF. CDR3 in DNA: TGTGCCAGCGGCCGGGGACTAGGAAGGGCGGAGTTCTTC.